The 29 T cell receptor beta chains below were found in one sample sequenced in a study of T cells in Graves' hyperthyroidism and ophthalmopathy. RNA transcripts yielded amplified TCR beta CDR3 regions. The HTBI primer set drove a first-round RT-PCR of the TCR CDR3. TCRdb re-analysed the multiplex PCR reads in MiXCR, keeping a single row per CDR3 protein. The sample gives over 150,000 distinct CDR3 sequences, about 15% of which show up once; roughly 28% is in the top ten. Sequencing input: blood. These receptors originate from a woman aged 45-65 years with Graves' hyperthyroidism.

The chain carries TRBV12-5 and TRBJ2-4; a possible D gene is TRBD1 (5 bases). The germline CDR1 and CDR2 sequences are LGHNT and FRNRAP. V gave up 10 bases and J gave up 1 base, with 14 bases separating them. This CDR3 comprises 14 residues. Here the CDR3 reads CATPPRVAKNIQYF. CDR3 coding DNA: TGTGCTACCCCGCCCAGGGTCGCCAAAAACATTCAGTACTTC.

This clonotype has a count of ten or more. The gene calls are TRBV20-1 and TRBJ2-1; D ambiguous. The CDR3 runs to 11 residues. Germline V lookup: CDR1 DFQATT, CDR2 SNEGSKA (reference sequence). The CDR3 here is CTTERYNEQFF. The CDR3 DNA reads TGCACTACAGAAAGGTACAATGAGCAGTTCTTC.

The chain has TRBV4-2 and TRBJ1-4; a possible D gene is TRBD1 (6 bases). This CDR3 region has 15 residues. The germline gives CDR1 LGHNA, CDR2 YNFKEQ. V was clipped by 1 base and J by 10 bases, with 16 bases between them. This CDR3 is CASSQGTGRLRKLFF. The CDR3 DNA is TGTGCCAGCAGCCAAGGAACAGGGAGATTGAGAAAACTGTTTTTT.

This clonotype was observed a few times. The genes are TRBV19 and TRBJ2-2; D is tentatively TRBD1 or TRBD2 (6 bases each). This CDR3 contains 15 residues. The V end lost 1 base, the J end lost 4 bases, and 10 bases lay between the germline ends. Looked up from germline, CDR1 is LNHDA and CDR2 is SQIVND (reference sequence). The CDR3 loop is CASSIAGAGTGELFF. Written as DNA, the CDR3 is TGTGCCAGTAGTATAGCGGGGGCGGGCACCGGGGAGCTGTTTTTT.

In this sample, this clonotype turned up a few times. The rearrangement links TRBV9 to TRBJ2-3; possible D gene TRBD2, 7 bases. Germline values: CDR1 SGDLS, CDR2 YYNGEE. V was trimmed by 2 bases and J by 5 bases, leaving 18 bases between them. The CDR3 is made up of 16 amino acids. CDR3 residues: CASSVLGGGPRDTQYF. The CDR3, as DNA: TGTGCCAGCAGCGTCTTAGGGGGGGGCCCGAGAGATACGCAGTATTTT.

This clonotype was detected ten times or more. The chain joins TRBV3-1 to TRBJ2-7; no clear D gene. The CDR3 is 12 amino acids. The germline V gene encodes CDR1 LGHDT and CDR2 YNNKEL (reference sequence). V lost 3 bases, J lost 6 bases, and 9 bases lay in between. CDR3 loop: CASSQTGLEQYF. The DNA for the CDR3 is TGTGCCAGCAGCCAGACTGGTCTCGAGCAGTACTTC.

This clonotype was detected a few times. As DNA, the CDR3 is TGCGCCAGCTGGACCGGGACTGGAGGGAATTCACCCCTCCACTTT. Its protein product is CASWTGTGGNSPLHF. The V and J genes are TRBV5-1 and TRBJ1-6, with a tentative D call TRBD1 (5 bases). The V gene lost 7 bases and the J gene lost 7 bases, with 18 bases spanning the gap. CDR3 size: 15 residues. Per the germline V gene, CDR1 is SGHRS and CDR2 is YFSETQ.

This clonotype came up a few times. The chain has TRBV3-1 and TRBJ2-3; no clear D. The CDR3 covers 13 residues. V was shortened by 3 bases and J by 6 bases, with 10 bases between the two germline ends. Germline CDR1 and CDR2: LGHDT and YNNKEL (reference sequence). For the CDR3, the DNA is TGTGCCAGCAGCCAGATCCTTGGGGATACGCAGTATTTT. This codes for CASSQILGDTQYF.

This clonotype was detected many times. This sequence joins TRBV29-1 and TRBJ2-3, with D possibly TRBD1 on 6 matching bases. V lost 5 bases to trimming and J lost 2 bases, with 11 bases between them. Germline V gives CDR1 SQVTM, CDR2 ANQGSEA. CDR3 size: 13 residues. The CDR3 bases are TGCAGCGTTCGACAGGCGATCACAGATACGCAGTATTTT. Translated, it gives CSVRQAITDTQYF.

The V and J genes are TRBV20-1 and TRBJ2-1; D gene ambiguous. Germline lookup yields CDR1 DFQATT and CDR2 SNEGSKA (reference sequence). Trimming cost V 0 bases and J 2 bases, with 11 bases left between them. This CDR3 is 15 amino acids long. The CDR3 nucleotides read TGCAGTGCTAGAGATTTCGTCGGAGCCTACAATGAGCAGTTCTTC. It specifies CSARDFVGAYNEQFF.

This clonotype has ten or more counts. The chain combines TRBV15 with TRBJ1-1, with 9 bases lining up with TRBD1. Germline CDR1 and CDR2: LNHNV and YYDKDF (reference sequence). The J segment lost 0 bases and the V segment lost 2 bases, leaving 1 base of the junction unmatched. The CDR3 totals 15 residues. The CDR3 sequence is CATSRRTGVNTEAFF. CDR3 nucleotide sequence: TGTGCCACCAGCAGAAGGACAGGGGTGAACACTGAAGCTTTCTTT.

This clonotype was counted at least ten times. CDR3 in DNA: TGCGCCAGCAGCTTGGTAAAGTGGGGGACTGAAGCTTTCTTT. It translates to CASSLVKWGTEAFF. The chain has TRBV5-1 and TRBJ1-1; possibly TRBD1 for D (5 bases). The CDR3 is 14 amino acids. Trimming shortened V by 0 bases and J by 5 bases, and 11 bases separated the two germline ends. Looked up from germline, CDR1 is SGHRS and CDR2 is YFSETQ.

This clonotype came up a few times. This sequence joins TRBV5-1 and TRBJ1-4; 8 bases fit TRBD1. The germline V gene has CDR1 SGHRS and CDR2 YFSETQ. This CDR3 spans 14 amino acids. The J segment lost 3 bases and the V segment lost 5 bases, leaving 3 bases of the junction unmatched. CDR3 protein: CASRVTGANEKLFF. In DNA form, the CDR3 reads TGCGCCAGCAGGGTGACAGGGGCTAATGAAAAACTGTTTTTT.

The rearrangement uses TRBV20-1 and TRBJ2-5, with D uncertain. Between the trimmed V and J ends, which lost 5 bases and 2 bases, there was a span of 3 bases. CDR3 length equals 10 residues. From germline, CDR1 is DFQATT and CDR2 SNEGSKA (reference sequence). CDR3 in DNA: TGCAGTGCTCTACAAGAGACCCAGTACTTC. This encodes CSALQETQYF.

This rearrangement joins TRBV4-2 to TRBJ2-1; 12 bases line up with TRBD2. The CDR3 runs 16 residues. The germline gives CDR1 LGHNA, CDR2 YNFKEQ. Losses at the gene ends were 0 bases for V and 4 bases for J; bases not matched to a gene: 1. CDR3 loop: CASSQETSGGYNEQFF. CDR3 coding DNA: TGTGCCAGCAGCCAAGAGACTAGCGGGGGTTACAATGAGCAGTTCTTC.

The V and J genes are TRBV3-1 and TRBJ1-2; the D is unclear. Trimming stripped 5 bases from V and 4 bases from J, with 11 bases between. The CDR3 covers 13 residues. CDR1 and CDR2 from the germline V gene are LGHDT and YNNKEL (reference sequence). CDR3 amino acids: CASSTGILYGYTF. The CDR3 nucleotides read TGTGCCAGCAGCACCGGGATTCTCTATGGCTACACCTTC.

In its sample, this clonotype was seen many times. This sequence joins TRBV5-1 and TRBJ1-2; unclear D gene. There are 14 residues in the CDR3. V shed 4 bases and J shed 12 bases, with 22 bases lying between them. Germline V gene lookup returns CDR1 SGHRS and CDR2 YFSETQ. CDR3 bases: TGCGCCAGCAGCCCCGAAGGAGGTACAAGGCCTGACACCTTC. Amino acid sequence: CASSPEGGTRPDTF. The variable domain in full, with the rest retrieved from reference TRBV5-1 and TRBJ1-2, is KAGVTQTPRYLIKTRGQQVTLSCSPISGHRSVSWYQQTPGQGLQFLFEYFSETQRNKGNFPGRFSGRQFSNSRSEMNVSTLELGDSALYLCASSPEGGTRPDTFGSGTRLTVV.

The table lists this clonotype with many counts. This chain joins TRBV6-6 and TRBJ1-1, with D unresolved. Germline lookup yields CDR1 MNHNY and CDR2 SVGAGI (reference sequence). V gave up 0 bases and J gave up 1 base, with 12 bases separating them. This CDR3 is 16 amino acids long. CDR3 nucleotide sequence: TGTGCCAGCAGTTACTCCGGCTCCTCATGGAACACTGAAGCTTTCTTT. Its translation is CASSYSGSSWNTEAFF.

This clonotype appeared many times. The CDR3 nucleotides are TGTGCCAGCAACGCGGGGTACCAAGAGACCCAGTACTTC. Protein sequence: CASNAGYQETQYF. This sequence joins TRBV6-1 and TRBJ2-5; a possible D gene is TRBD2 (6 bases). Trimming took 7 bases from V and 0 from J, leaving 9 bases between them. This CDR3 is 13 amino acids long. Germline loops: CDR1 MNHNS, CDR2 SASEGT.

On this clonotype itself: It may be a read error: a sequence one base away is much more abundant. The V gene is TRBV11-1, the J gene TRBJ2-2; TRBD2 is a possible D gene (6 bases). The CDR3 loop spans 15 amino acids. Germline V gene sequence: CDR1 SGHAT, CDR2 FQDESV (reference sequence). CDR3 nucleotide sequence: TGTGCCAGCAGCCACGCCCAGGGAGGTGCCGGGGAGCTATTTTTT. Translated: CASSHAQGGAGELFF.

There are many counts of this clonotype. The chain couples TRBV5-5 to TRBJ1-1; 7 bases are shared with TRBD1. Germline V gene data show CDR1 as SGHKS and CDR2 as YYEKEE (reference sequence). The length of the CDR3 is 13 residues. With V trimmed by 4 bases and J by 3 bases, 3 bases remained unmatched. The DNA of the CDR3 is TGTGCCAGCAGCCGCGGGACAGACACTGAAGCTTTCTTT. Translation gives CASSRGTDTEAFF.

This sequence joins TRBV11-2 and TRBJ2-1; 11 bases are a match to TRBD2. The CDR3 consists of 16 residues. The J segment lost 3 bases and the V segment lost 5 bases, leaving 6 bases of the junction unmatched. The germline V gene encodes CDR1 SGHAT and CDR2 FQNNGV. The CDR3 DNA reads as TGTGCCAGCAGCGCCCCCGGGACTAGCGGCTACAATGAGCAGTTCTTC. This codes for CASSAPGTSGYNEQFF.

Regarding this clonotype: A read error is possible here, since a much larger clone lies one base away. The CDR3 DNA is TGTGCCAGCGGTTCCCCATCGGGGGCCTCCTACGAGCAGTACTTC. Its translation is CASGSPSGASYEQYF. V gene TRBV28 combines with J gene TRBJ2-7; either TRBD1 or TRBD2 may supply D (6 bases each). The CDR3 totals 15 residues. Deletions cut 8 bases from V and 0 bases from J, with 17 bases between. The germline V gene has CDR1 MDHEN and CDR2 SYDVKM.

This sequence joins TRBV4-1 and TRBJ1-5; D unclear. This CDR3 is 16 amino acids long. The V end lost 1 base, the J end lost 9 bases, and 19 bases lay between the germline ends. The germline V gene has CDR1 MGHRA and CDR2 YSYEKL. CDR3 loop: CASSQVSQDNQWPQHF. In DNA form, the CDR3 reads TGCGCCAGCAGCCAAGTATCGCAGGATAATCAATGGCCCCAGCATTTT.

This clonotype was observed at least ten times. The rearrangement links TRBV3-1 to TRBJ1-2; D not certain. V lost 5 bases, J lost 0 bases, and 13 bases lay in between. CDR3 length: 15 amino acids. Germline assignment: CDR1 LGHDT and CDR2 YNNKEL (reference sequence). The CDR3 coding sequence is TGTGCCAGCAGCACGTACAGCAGAGCTAACTATGGCTACACCTTC. Translating gives CASSTYSRANYGYTF.

The table lists this clonotype with many counts. J is TRBJ1-2 and V is TRBV6-1, with TRBD1 identical over 12 bases. The J segment lost 7 bases and the V segment lost 5 bases, leaving 8 bases of the junction unmatched. Germline CDR1 is MNHNS and CDR2 is SASEGT. This CDR3 contains 15 residues. CDR3 DNA sequence: TGTGCCAGCAGTCCCGCGGGACAGGGGGCTTTTGGCTACACCTTC. It encodes CASSPAGQGAFGYTF.

This clonotype was found many times. The rearrangement links TRBV11-1 to TRBJ2-5, with D unresolved. Germline CDR1 reads SGHAT; CDR2 reads FQDESV (reference sequence). CDR3 size: 16 residues. V was cut by 1 base and J by 2 bases, with 14 bases left in between. The CDR3, as DNA: TGTGCCAGCAGCTTAGTAGGCAGGAGACCACAAGAGACCCAGTACTTC. Its protein is CASSLVGRRPQETQYF.

This clonotype was picked up many times. The rearrangement uses TRBV29-1 and TRBJ1-1, with a possible D match to TRBD1 (5 bases). The germline V gene encodes CDR1 SQVTM and CDR2 ANQGSEA. With 6 bases removed from V and 11 bases from J, the gap between germline ends came to 16 bases. This CDR3 contains 11 residues. CDR3 bases: TGCAGCGTGTGGGACCCCGGGTCCGCTTTCTTT. Residues: CSVWDPGSAFF.

As regards this clonotype: A junction boundary mismatches the germline segment, possibly from a read error. The CDR3 DNA follows: TGTGCCGGTAGTATGAGGCAGGCCTACGAGCAGTACTTC. This gives the protein CAGSMRQAYEQYF. The V and J genes are TRBV19 and TRBJ2-7; no clear D. The germline CDR1 and CDR2 sequences are LNHDA and SQIVND (reference sequence). The CDR3 covers 13 residues. The full variable domain, in which reference TRBV19 and TRBJ2-7 provide the parts outside the CDR3, is DGGITQSPKYLFRKEGQNVTLSCEQNLNHDAMYWYRQDPGQGLRLIYYSQIVNDFQKGDIAEGYSVSREKKESFPLTVTSAQKNPTAFYLCAGSMRQAYEQYFGPGTRLTVT.